This is a list of T cell receptor beta chains from one sample in a study of T cell repertoires in cytomegalovirus infection. TCRdb ran MiXCR on the reads and lists one entry per CDR3 protein. Among about 530,000 distinct CDR3 sequences listed, less than 30% were seen once. The sample consisted of PBMCs. These receptors came from a human donor in good health (CMV status not recorded). Some clones in this sample may be carry-over from other donors' samples. CDR3s include the opening cysteine and the closing phenylalanine or tryptophan. D genes are given only for firm matches. Rows may omit the clone size; those that give it use once, few, many or a size class.

d_gene	abundance	j_gene	v_gene	CDR3aa	CDR3nt
NA	few	TRBJ2-1	TRBV6-5	CASSSVGSSYNEQFF	TGTGCCAGCAGTTCCGTTGGAAGCTCCTACAATGAGCAGTTCTTC
TRBD1	NA	TRBJ2-7	TRBV28	CASSAAFGQGPLEQYF	TGTGCCAGCAGTGCGGCGTTCGGACAGGGGCCTTTAGAGCAGTACTTC
NA	NA	TRBJ2-3	TRBV20-1	CSASLGPATDTQYF	TGCAGTGCTAGTCTAGGACCCGCGACGGATACGCAGTATTTT
NA	NA	TRBJ2-5	TRBV7-6	CASSLAIGDGGQETQYF	TGTGCCAGCAGCTTAGCGATCGGAGACGGAGGACAAGAGACCCAGTACTTC
TRBD2	once	TRBJ2-3	TRBV2	CASSTGLAGGVRTDTQYF	TGTGCCAGCAGCACGGGACTAGCGGGAGGGGTTCGCACAGATACGCAGTATTTT
NA	NA	TRBJ2-7	TRBV28	CASSFPDEQYF	TGTGCCAGCAGTTTTCCGGACGAGCAGTACTTC
NA	many	TRBJ2-1	TRBV10-3	CAIRPASRKHNEQFF	TGTGCCATCCGCCCAGCGAGTAGGAAGCACAATGAGCAGTTCTTC
NA	NA	TRBJ2-5	TRBV15	CATSAFFGRRETQYF	TGTGCCACCAGCGCCTTCTTCGGGAGACGAGAGACCCAGTACTTC
NA	few	TRBJ1-1	TRBV27	CASSLSGAMNTEAFF	TGTGCCAGCAGTTTATCGGGGGCCATGAACACTGAAGCTTTCTTT
TRBD1	few	TRBJ1-1	TRBV6-2/TRBV6-3	CASSQTGRDTEAFF	TGTGCCAGCAGCCAGACAGGGAGGGACACTGAAGCTTTCTTT
TRBD2	once	TRBJ2-1	TRBV4-1	CASSQEVSGRYAGNEQFF	TGCGCCAGCAGCCAAGAAGTTAGCGGGAGGTACGCAGGAAATGAGCAGTTCTTC
TRBD1	few	TRBJ2-3	TRBV25-1	CASTAPRQGTATDTQYF	TGTGCCAGCACCGCCCCCCGACAGGGGACAGCCACAGATACGCAGTATTTT
NA	NA	TRBJ2-3	TRBV20-1	CSAMNTDTQYF	TGCAGTGCCATGAACACAGATACGCAGTATTTT
NA	few	TRBJ1-5	TRBV6-2/TRBV6-3	CASRTWGQPQHF	TGTGCCAGCAGGACGTGGGGGCAGCCCCAGCATTTT
NA	NA	TRBJ2-5	TRBV12-5	CASGLGRQVQETQYF	TGTGCTAGTGGTTTGGGACGACAGGTCCAAGAGACCCAGTACTTC
TRBD2	many	TRBJ2-4	TRBV7-8	CASSLGTSGNIQYF	TGTGCCAGCAGCCTGGGGACTAGCGGTAACATTCAGTACTTC
NA	NA	TRBJ1-1	TRBV20-1	CSAAGLNTEAFF	TGCAGTGCAGCAGGGCTGAACACTGAAGCTTTCTTT
NA	many	TRBJ1-5	TRBV7-2	CASSLRHSYSNQPQHF	TGTGCCAGCAGCTTACGACATAGCTATAGCAATCAGCCCCAGCATTTT
TRBD2	few	TRBJ2-7	TRBV7-9	CASSRPSFAGGPDYEQYF	TGTGCCAGCAGCCGCCCCAGCTTCGCGGGAGGGCCGGACTACGAGCAGTACTTC
NA	NA	TRBJ2-7	TRBV28	CASSSPALATLYEQYF	TGTGCCAGCAGTTCCCCGGCGCTAGCGACACTCTACGAGCAGTACTTC
TRBD2	few	TRBJ2-3	TRBV28	CASSLGLAGGPGTQYF	TGTGCCAGCAGTTTGGGACTAGCGGGAGGGCCAGGTACGCAGTATTTT
NA	NA	TRBJ1-6	TRBV30	CACTTVNSPLHF	TGTGCCTGCACGACAGTTAATTCACCCCTCCACTTT
TRBD1	many	TRBJ1-5	TRBV6-2/TRBV6-3	CASSPGQGYGRPQHF	TGTGCCAGCAGCCCCGGACAGGGGTATGGTCGGCCCCAGCATTTT
NA	few	TRBJ1-2	TRBV4-1	CASSQDVQGGGSDYGYTF	TGCGCCAGCAGCCAAGACGTTCAGGGTGGCGGTTCGGACTATGGCTACACCTTC
NA	NA	TRBJ2-5	TRBV10-3	CAIATSTQGETQYF	TGTGCCATCGCAACCAGTACTCAGGGAGAGACCCAGTACTTC
NA	NA	TRBJ2-3	TRBV7-6	CAIGTTSFTDTQYF	TGTGCAATCGGGACCACTTCATTCACAGATACGCAGTATTTT
NA	few	TRBJ2-3	TRBV28	CASSLGRGRGSQYF	TGTGCCAGCAGTTTAGGGCGTGGACGCGGATCGCAGTATTTT
NA	NA	TRBJ2-7	TRBV7-9	CASGDDFSYEQYF	TGTGCCAGCGGTGACGACTTTTCCTACGAGCAGTACTTC
NA	NA	TRBJ2-3	TRBV7-9	CASSQLEGSASTDTQYF	TGTGCCAGCAGCCAGCTTGAGGGTAGCGCGAGCACAGATACGCAGTATTTT
NA	many	TRBJ2-2	TRBV12-3/TRBV12-4	CASDDGFSAALDTGELFF	TGTGCCAGCGATGACGGATTTAGTGCGGCTCTGGACACCGGGGAGCTGTTTTTT
NA	few	TRBJ2-6	TRBV7-2	CASSTMSGANVLTF	TGTGCCAGCAGCACAATGTCTGGGGCCAACGTCCTGACTTTC
TRBD2	NA	TRBJ2-3	TRBV7-6	CASSSGLAGGEDTQYF	TGTGCCAGCAGCTCGGGACTAGCGGGAGGTGAGGATACGCAGTATTTT
NA	few	TRBJ1-3	TRBV7-6	CASRPTGGGNTIYF	TGTGCCAGCAGACCAACAGGCGGGGGAAACACCATATATTTT
TRBD2	many	TRBJ2-2	TRBV7-8	CASSPQGGGMTGELFF	TGTGCCAGCAGCCCCCAGGGCGGGGGGATGACCGGGGAGCTGTTTTTT
NA	few	TRBJ2-7	TRBV19	CASSAQGFGWGPYEQYF	TGTGCCAGTAGTGCACAGGGTTTTGGATGGGGCCCCTACGAGCAGTACTTC
TRBD2	NA	TRBJ2-7	TRBV28	CASNSGTAGAFGEYF	TGTGCCAGCAATTCGGGCACGGCGGGAGCGTTTGGGGAGTACTTC
NA	once	TRBJ1-1	TRBV7-9	CASSLGSLGQQNTEAFF	TGTGCCAGCAGCTTAGGTTCATTGGGACAACAGAACACTGAAGCTTTCTTT
NA	NA	TRBJ1-4	TRBV14	CASSFKGGNDEKLFF	TGTGCCAGCAGCTTCAAGGGGGGAAATGATGAAAAACTGTTTTTT
TRBD2	NA	TRBJ2-1	TRBV2	CASPVSSGRANEQFF	TGTGCCAGCCCGGTTTCTAGCGGGAGGGCCAATGAGCAGTTCTTC
NA	many	TRBJ1-5	TRBV7-2	CASSSIGGSNQPQHF	TGTGCCAGCAGCTCCATCGGTGGGAGCAATCAGCCCCAGCATTTT
NA	once	TRBJ2-7	TRBV12-3/TRBV12-4	CASSPFQASQGEQYF	TGTGCCAGCAGTCCCTTCCAGGCCTCTCAGGGGGAGCAGTACTTC
NA	NA	TRBJ2-1	TRBV30	CAWNPGHGTEQFF	TGTGCCTGGAATCCGGGACACGGGACGGAGCAGTTCTTC
NA	few	TRBJ1-2	TRBV4-3	CASSQSGTDGYTF	TGCGCCAGCAGCCAAAGTGGGACGGATGGCTACACCTTC
TRBD1	few	TRBJ1-2	TRBV27	CASSSRDRGLGYGYTF	TGTGCCAGCAGCTCCCGGGACAGGGGGCTAGGGTATGGCTACACCTTC
TRBD2	many	TRBJ2-1	TRBV12-3/TRBV12-4	CASSLVGSGRGNEQFF	TGTGCCAGCAGTTTAGTCGGTAGCGGGAGGGGTAATGAGCAGTTCTTC
TRBD2	many	TRBJ2-1	TRBV7-2	CASSVGGLAGVNEQFF	TGTGCCAGCAGCGTGGGTGGACTAGCGGGAGTTAATGAGCAGTTCTTC
TRBD1	many	TRBJ2-1	TRBV7-2	CASSSNGQGFYNEQFF	TGTGCCAGCAGCTCAAACGGACAGGGGTTTTACAATGAGCAGTTCTTC
NA	NA	TRBJ2-1	TRBV7-2	CASSLVLGTYNEQFF	TGTGCCAGCAGCTTAGTTCTGGGAACCTACAATGAGCAGTTCTTC
NA	NA	TRBJ2-1	TRBV28	CASSDESGYLENEQFF	TGTGCCAGCAGTGACGAGAGCGGGTACCTGGAAAATGAGCAGTTCTTC
NA	NA	TRBJ1-3	TRBV7-6	CASRRVGSSGNTIYF	TGTGCCAGCAGAAGGGTGGGGTCCTCTGGAAACACCATATATTTT
TRBD2	few	TRBJ2-5	TRBV6-6	CASSYSIPLAEETQYF	TGTGCCAGCAGTTACTCGATTCCCCTAGCGGAAGAGACCCAGTACTTC
NA	few	TRBJ2-1	TRBV6-1	CASMMGRYEQFF	TGTGCCAGCATGATGGGGCGGTATGAGCAGTTCTTC
NA	NA	TRBJ2-2	TRBV19	CASSSQGLGGELFF	TGTGCCAGTAGTTCTCAGGGTTTAGGCGGGGAGCTGTTTTTT
NA	many	TRBJ1-6	TRBV7-3	CASSPNGQMNSPLHF	TGTGCCAGCAGCCCTAACGGACAGATGAATTCACCCCTCCACTTT
TRBD1	many	TRBJ2-1	TRBV7-2	CASITTGGTRDEQFF	TGTGCCAGCATTACCACAGGGGGGACGCGCGATGAGCAGTTCTTC
NA	NA	TRBJ2-3	TRBV27	CASSRTPRTDTQYF	TGTGCCAGCAGCCGTACGCCCCGCACAGATACGCAGTATTTT
NA	NA	TRBJ1-3	TRBV28	CASSLIGAGNTIYF	TGTGCCAGCAGTTTAATAGGGGCAGGAAACACCATATATTTT
NA	few	TRBJ2-2	TRBV11-1	CASSLIANTGELFF	TGTGCCAGCAGCTTAATCGCGAACACCGGGGAGCTGTTTTTT
TRBD2	many	TRBJ2-1	TRBV7-2	CASSLEGGTSAGHEQFF	TGTGCCAGCAGCTTAGAAGGCGGGACTAGCGCGGGCCATGAGCAGTTCTTC
NA	few	TRBJ1-1	TRBV7-2	CASSPTNWDTEAFF	TGTGCCAGCAGCCCCACAAACTGGGACACTGAAGCTTTCTTT